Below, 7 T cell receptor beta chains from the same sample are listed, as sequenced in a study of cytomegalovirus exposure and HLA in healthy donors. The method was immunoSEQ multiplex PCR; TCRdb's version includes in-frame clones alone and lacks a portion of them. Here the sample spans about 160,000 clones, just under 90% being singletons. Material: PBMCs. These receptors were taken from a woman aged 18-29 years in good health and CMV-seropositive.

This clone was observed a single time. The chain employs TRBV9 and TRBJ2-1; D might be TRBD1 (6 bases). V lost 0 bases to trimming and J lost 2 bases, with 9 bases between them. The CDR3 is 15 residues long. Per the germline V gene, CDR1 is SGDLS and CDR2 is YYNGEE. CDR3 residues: CASSVDGTTYNEQFF. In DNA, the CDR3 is TGTGCCAGCAGCGTAGATGGGACAACCTACAATGAGCAGTTCTTC.

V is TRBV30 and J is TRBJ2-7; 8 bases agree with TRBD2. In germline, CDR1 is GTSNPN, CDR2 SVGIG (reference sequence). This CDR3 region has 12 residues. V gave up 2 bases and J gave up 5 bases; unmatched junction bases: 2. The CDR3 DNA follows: TGTGCCTGGAGTTTTAGCGGGAACGAGCAGTACTTC. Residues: CAWSFSGNEQYF.

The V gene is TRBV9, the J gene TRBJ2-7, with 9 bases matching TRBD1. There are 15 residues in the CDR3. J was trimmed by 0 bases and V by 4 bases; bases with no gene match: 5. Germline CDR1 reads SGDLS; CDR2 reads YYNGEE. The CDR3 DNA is TGTGCCAGCAGCCCTCGGGACAGGGTCTCCTACGAGCAGTACTTC. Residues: CASSPRDRVSYEQYF.

The CDR3 spells CASSERQGLPGNTIYF. Here the CDR3 DNA reads TGTGCCAGCAGTGAGAGACAGGGCCTACCCGGAAACACCATATATTTT. The gene calls are TRBV11-3 and TRBJ1-3, with TRBD1 identical over 7 bases. The V segment lost 6 bases and the J segment 4 bases; nucleotides outside the gene matches: 12. Germline assignment: CDR1 SGHNT and CDR2 YENEEA. The CDR3 extends over 16 amino acids. The complete variable domain, with remaining parts taken from reference TRBV11-3 and TRBJ1-3, reads EAGVVQSPRYKIIEKKQPVAFWCNPISGHNTLYWYLQNLGQGPELLIRYENEEAVDDSQLPKDRFSAERLKGVDSTLKIQPAELGDSAVYLCASSERQGLPGNTIYFGEGSWLTVV.

DNA of the CDR3: TGTGCCACCAGCAGAAACAGCAGGCAAGAGACCCAGTACTTC. This gives the protein CATSRNSRQETQYF. The V call is TRBV15, the J call TRBJ2-5, with D hard to call. The germline V gene has CDR1 LNHNV and CDR2 YYDKDF (reference sequence). This CDR3 is built from 14 residues. Deletions cut 2 bases from V and 2 bases from J, with 9 bases between. The full variable domain, in which reference TRBV15 and TRBJ2-5 provide the parts outside the CDR3, is DAMVIQNPRYQVTQFGKPVTLSCSQTLNHNVMYWYQQKSSQAPKLLFHYYDKDFNNEADTPDNFQSRRPNTSFCFLDIRSPGLGDTAMYLCATSRNSRQETQYFGPGTRLLVL.

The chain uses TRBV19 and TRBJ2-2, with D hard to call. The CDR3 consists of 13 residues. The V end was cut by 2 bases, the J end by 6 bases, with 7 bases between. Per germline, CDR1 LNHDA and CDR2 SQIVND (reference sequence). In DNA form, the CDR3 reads TGTGCCAGTAGTATAAATATAGCCGGGGAGCTGTTTTTT. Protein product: CASSINIAGELFF.

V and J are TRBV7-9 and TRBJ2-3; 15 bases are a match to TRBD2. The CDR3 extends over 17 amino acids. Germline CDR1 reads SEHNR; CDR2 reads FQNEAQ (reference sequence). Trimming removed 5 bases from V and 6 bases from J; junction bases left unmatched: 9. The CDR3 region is CASSPRTSGRALDTQYF. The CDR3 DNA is TGTGCCAGCAGCCCAAGGACTAGCGGGAGGGCCCTGGATACGCAGTATTTT.